These 25 T cell receptor beta chains share one sample of origin, sequenced in a study of T cell clonotyping in hematopoietic cell transplantation. Time point reported: recipient sample about 28 days before transplant, after cytoreduction. Only in-frame clones appear in the TCRdb table, and some are missing; sequencing was by immunoSEQ multiplex PCR. This table holds about 41,000 clones, 85% found once. This specimen consisted of peripheral blood mononuclear cells, obtained before stem cell transplant. The origin of the receptors is a man aged 55-75 years with acute myeloid leukemia. Some clones in this sample may be carry-over from other donors' samples.

In its sample, this clone was seen once. This rearrangement joins TRBV4-1 to TRBJ1-5; D is undetermined. The CDR3 covers 15 residues. The V end lost 0 bases, the J end lost 5 bases, and 11 bases lay between the germline ends. Per the germline V gene, CDR1 is MGHRA and CDR2 is YSYEKL. This CDR3 reads CASSQDPEVHQPQHF. CDR3 nucleotides: TGCGCCAGCAGCCAAGATCCCGAGGTGCATCAGCCCCAGCATTTT.

This chain connects TRBV5-1 to TRBJ1-2, with a possible D match to TRBD1 (6 bases). The CDR3 covers 14 residues. Trimming removed 4 bases from V and 0 bases from J, with 10 bases in between. CDR1 and CDR2 from the germline V gene are SGHRS and YFSETQ. In DNA, the CDR3 is TGCGCCAGCAGCATGGACAGCGCTAACTATGGCTACACCTTC. It encodes CASSMDSANYGYTF.

DNA of the CDR3: TGCAGCGCCCGGGCTAGCGGGGACTACGAGCAGTACTTC. As protein: CSARASGDYEQYF. The chain is built from TRBV29-1 and TRBJ2-7; TRBD2 agrees at 9 bases. The CDR3 extends over 13 amino acids. Trimming removed 7 bases from V and 3 bases from J; junction bases left unmatched: 7. In germline, CDR1 is SQVTM, CDR2 ANQGSEA.

This chain links TRBV5-1 with TRBJ1-4; 9 bases are a match to TRBD1. There are 15 residues in the CDR3. V dropped 2 bases and J dropped 3; count of bases not matched to a gene: 2. In germline, CDR1 is SGHRS, CDR2 YFSETQ. The CDR3 spells CASSFWDRANEKLFF. The CDR3 coding sequence is TGCGCCAGCAGCTTTTGGGACAGGGCTAATGAAAAACTGTTTTTT.

The chain links TRBV7-7 to TRBJ1-3; D unclear. CDR1 and CDR2 (germline): SSHAT, FNYEAQ (reference sequence). Trimming took 5 bases from V and 2 from J, leaving 7 bases between them. The CDR3 has 13 amino acids. The DNA for the CDR3 is TGTGCCAGCAGCCCCCCAGCTGGAAACACCATATATTTT. Amino acids: CASSPPAGNTIYF.

V gene TRBV19 combines with J gene TRBJ1-5, with unresolved D. The CDR3 contains 16 residues. Germline-derived CDR1 and CDR2 are LNHDA and SQIVND (reference sequence). Deletions cut 3 bases from V and 12 bases from J, with 24 bases between. The CDR3 here is CASSMSPSLRTAGQHF. The CDR3 bases are TGTGCCAGTAGTATGTCCCCCTCACTTAGGACGGCCGGCCAGCATTTT.

The genes are TRBV9 and TRBJ2-5, with TRBD1 identical over 9 bases. V dropped 4 bases and J dropped 5; count of bases not matched to a gene: 9. CDR1 is SGDLS and CDR2 is YYNGEE in the germline V gene. This CDR3 contains 15 residues. The CDR3 sequence is CASSMGQGREETQYF. The CDR3 DNA is TGTGCCAGCAGCATGGGACAGGGAAGAGAGGAGACCCAGTACTTC. Complete variable domain (other parts from reference TRBV9 and TRBJ2-5): DSGVTQTPKHLITATGQRVTLRCSPRSGDLSVYWYQQSLDQGLQFLIQYYNGEERAKGNILERFSAQQFPDLHSELNLSSLELGDSALYFCASSMGQGREETQYFGPGTRLLVL.

This clone was seen once. The V call is TRBV9, the J call TRBJ2-1; D may be TRBD2 (6 bases). The CDR3 sequence is 14 residues long. The germline V gene has CDR1 SGDLS and CDR2 YYNGEE. V lost 3 bases, J lost 8 bases, and 15 bases lay in between. CDR3 sequence (DNA): TGTGCCAGCAGCGGACTAGGATGGGGGGATGAGCAGTTCTTC. It is translated as CASSGLGWGDEQFF. Combining the CDR3 with reference TRBV9 and TRBJ2-1 gives the whole variable domain DSGVTQTPKHLITATGQRVTLRCSPRSGDLSVYWYQQSLDQGLQFLIQYYNGEERAKGNILERFSAQQFPDLHSELNLSSLELGDSALYFCASSGLGWGDEQFFGPGTRLTVL.

This rearrangement joins TRBV7-8 to TRBJ2-5, with 10 bases identical to TRBD2. The germline V gene encodes CDR1 SGHVS and CDR2 FQNEAQ. After removal of 4 bases from V and 2 bases from J, the junction contained 4 bases not matched to a gene. This CDR3 region has 15 residues. The chain's CDR3 is CASSSSGGVQETQYF. The CDR3, as DNA: TGTGCCAGCAGCTCGAGCGGGGGGGTTCAAGAGACCCAGTACTTC.

The chain carries TRBV10-3 and TRBJ2-1; a weak D match, TRBD1 (8 bases). V was shortened by 4 bases and J by 1 base, with 23 bases between the two germline ends. The CDR3 is 19 amino acids. Germline CDR1 is ENHRY and CDR2 is SYGVKD. CDR3 sequence (DNA): TGTGCCATCAGTGGGGGAGAGCCGACAGGGGAGGGGTCCTACAATGAGCAGTTCTTC. Amino acids: CAISGGEPTGEGSYNEQFF.

The J gene is TRBJ1-6, the V gene TRBV11-2; 11 nucleotides align to TRBD1. The germline gives CDR1 SGHAT, CDR2 FQNNGV. The junction had 8 bases not matched to a gene; V was cut back by 4 bases and J by 9 bases. The CDR3 consists of 16 residues. The CDR3 nucleotides are TGTGCCAGCAGCTACTCGTTGGGGACAGGGGGTTCACCCCTCCACTTT. It is translated as CASSYSLGTGGSPLHF.

The chain couples TRBV19 to TRBJ1-1; a weak D match, TRBD1 (6 bases). The CDR3 spans 17 residues. Trimming removed 7 bases from V and 0 bases from J, with 21 bases in between. Germline lookup yields CDR1 LNHDA and CDR2 SQIVND (reference sequence). CDR3 in amino acids: CASTDGGLFGLNTEAFF. DNA for the CDR3: TGTGCCAGTACAGACGGGGGCCTCTTTGGGTTGAACACTGAAGCTTTCTTT.

The chain recombines TRBV18 with TRBJ1-6; 11 bases agree with TRBD1. The CDR3 sequence is 15 residues long. V was pared by 1 base and J by 10 bases, with 3 bases of the junction left unmatched. CDR1 KGHSH and CDR2 LQKENI come from the germline V gene. CDR3 bases: TGTGCCAGCTCACCACAGGACAGGGGGCAATCACCCCTCCACTTT. Translation gives CASSPQDRGQSPLHF.

This clone was recorded only once. The chain uses TRBV28 and TRBJ1-2, with D possibly matching TRBD1 (5 bases). Per germline, CDR1 MDHEN and CDR2 SYDVKM. The ends were cut back, 2 bases at V and 4 bases at J, with 17 bases in the middle. The CDR3 contains 16 residues. CDR3 residues: CASSLRQGGFGYGYTF. The DNA for the CDR3 is TGTGCCAGCAGTTTACGGCAGGGCGGCTTTGGCTATGGCTACACCTTC.

A note on this clone: Other DNA sequences in this specimen translate into the identical CDR3. The chain combines TRBV4-3 with TRBJ1-2, with a possible D match to TRBD1 (5 bases). The germline V gene has CDR1 LGHNA and CDR2 YSLEER. The V and J ends lost 1 base and 3 bases respectively, with 12 bases between them. The CDR3 is 15 amino acids. CDR3 in amino acids: CASSQALQGDYGYTF. DNA of the CDR3: TGCGCCAGCAGCCAAGCCCTTCAGGGCGACTATGGCTACACCTTC.

The chain recombines TRBV4-2 with TRBJ2-7; tentatively, D is TRBD1 (7 bases). Trimming took off 0 bases at V and 0 bases at J, with 15 bases between the two ends. The CDR3 length is 17 residues. The germline gives CDR1 LGHNA, CDR2 YNFKEQ. CDR3 coding DNA: TGTGCCAGCAGCCAAGATGGGGGGACAGCATTCTCCTACGAGCAGTACTTC. Translating it yields CASSQDGGTAFSYEQYF.

The chain is built from TRBV9 and TRBJ1-1; 8 bases are shared with TRBD1. The CDR3 loop spans 20 amino acids. The germline gives CDR1 SGDLS, CDR2 YYNGEE. Losses at the gene ends were 3 bases for V and 4 bases for J; bases not matched to a gene: 23. The CDR3 DNA sequence: TGTGCCAGCAGCGCAAATAAAAGGGACAGGAGTATTTCTGGCTTCACTGAAGCTTTCTTT. Translation: CASSANKRDRSISGFTEAFF.

V is TRBV25-1 and J is TRBJ2-3; no clear D gene. Trimming took off 7 bases at V and 4 bases at J, with 21 bases between the two ends. This CDR3 has 16 amino acids. Germline V gene sequence: CDR1 MGHDK, CDR2 SYGVNS. This chain's CDR3 is CASIAGPPGPSDTQYF. For the CDR3, the DNA is TGTGCCAGCATCGCCGGGCCCCCGGGTCCTTCAGATACGCAGTATTTT. The variable domain in full, completed from reference TRBV25-1 and TRBJ2-3, reads EADIYQTPRYLVIGTGKKITLECSQTMGHDKMYWYQQDPGMELHLIHYSYGVNSTEKGDLSSESTVSRIRTEHFPLTLESARPSHTSQYLCASIAGPPGPSDTQYFGPGTRLTVL.

The chain has TRBV20-1 and TRBJ2-5; no reliable D call. The CDR3 length is 10 residues. Germline CDR1 reads DFQATT; CDR2 reads SNEGSKA (reference sequence). V gave up 3 bases and J gave up 2 bases, with 1 base separating them. CDR3 coding DNA: TGCAGTGCTAGTCAAGAGACCCAGTACTTC. Translating it yields CSASQETQYF.

V is TRBV6-6 and J is TRBJ2-1; TRBD2 agrees at 7 bases. Germline CDR1 and CDR2: MNHNY and SVGAGI (reference sequence). The length of the CDR3 is 14 residues. Trimming at V came to 8 bases and at J to 3 bases, leaving 7 bases not matched to a gene. The CDR3 DNA follows: TGTGCCAGCTCTGGGGCTAGCGGCTACAATGAGCAGTTCTTC. Amino acid sequence: CASSGASGYNEQFF.

The chain has TRBV19 and TRBJ2-7; D uncertain. Trimming removed 3 bases from V and 3 bases from J, with 15 bases in between. The CDR3 is made up of 15 amino acids. In germline, CDR1 is LNHDA, CDR2 SQIVND (reference sequence). The DNA of the CDR3 is TGTGCCAGTAGTATTAGTGTTCTGGGGAACTACGAGCAGTACTTC. Protein sequence: CASSISVLGNYEQYF.

The chain has TRBV27 and TRBJ2-5, with 9 positions matching TRBD1. The CDR3 spans 16 residues. Germline CDR1 MNHEY, CDR2 SMNVEV (reference sequence). J lost 5 bases, V lost 6 bases, and 13 bases had no gene match. In DNA form, the CDR3 reads TGTGCCAGCAGGATTATAACAGGGGGCTTAGGGGAGACCCAGTACTTC. It specifies CASRIITGGLGETQYF.

This clone appeared a single time. The chain has TRBV19 and TRBJ2-5, with D maybe TRBD1 (5 bases). Trimming took 0 bases from V and 5 from J, leaving 13 bases between them. Per germline, CDR1 LNHDA and CDR2 SQIVND (reference sequence). The CDR3 is 15 amino acids. DNA of the CDR3: TGTGCCAGTAGTATAGATCAGGGATCTTGGGAGACCCAGTACTTC. Its protein is CASSIDQGSWETQYF. Filled out from reference TRBV19 and TRBJ2-5, the complete variable domain reads DGGITQSPKYLFRKEGQNVTLSCEQNLNHDAMYWYRQDPGQGLRLIYYSQIVNDFQKGDIAEGYSVSREKKESFPLTVTSAQKNPTAFYLCASSIDQGSWETQYFGPGTRLLVL.

V is TRBV11-1 and J is TRBJ2-3, with D perhaps matching TRBD2 (6 bases). V was trimmed by 8 bases and J by 0 bases, leaving 12 bases between them. Germline values: CDR1 SGHAT, CDR2 FQDESV (reference sequence). There are 14 residues in the CDR3. CDR3 nucleotide sequence: TGTGCCAGCGGGGAGGACTGGAGCACAGATACGCAGTATTTT. This gives the protein CASGEDWSTDTQYF.

CDR3 sequence reads: CASRGSNSYNSPLHF. In DNA form, the CDR3 reads TGTGCCAGCAGGGGATCTAACTCCTATAATTCACCCCTCCACTTT. The chain recombines TRBV27 with TRBJ1-6, with unresolved D. The CDR3 consists of 15 residues. Germline V CDR1 and CDR2: MNHEY, SMNVEV (reference sequence). Deletions cut 6 bases from V and 0 bases from J, with 9 bases between.